This T cell receptor (beta chain) was captured by sequencing in a study of PD-L1 blockade in urothelial cancer. Study-wide points: Tumor-associated clones in the blood of durable-benefit patients grew more at 3 weeks.

Sequenced by immunoSEQ multiplex PCR; TCRdb stores in-frame clones only, minus some. The table includes 72,000 or so clones, more than 70% detected once. Concerning this clone itself: Its specificity is not known.

Germline V gives CDR1 MGHRA, CDR2 YSYEKL. V trimming: 0 bases; J trimming: 6 bases; junction bases outside the gene matches: 7. The CDR3 covers 18 residues. Time point of the sample: peripheral blood 6 weeks after treatment start. The receptor comes from a man between 60 and 70 years old with urothelial cancer. Sequenced here: PBMCs, sampled around atezolizumab (anti-PD-L1) treatment. V is TRBV4-1 and J is TRBJ2-1; 14 nucleotides agree with TRBD2. CDR3 in amino acids: CASSQDPAGTSGSNEQFF. The CDR3, as DNA: TGCGCCAGCAGCCAAGATCCTGCCGGGACTAGCGGGAGCAATGAGCAGTTCTTC.